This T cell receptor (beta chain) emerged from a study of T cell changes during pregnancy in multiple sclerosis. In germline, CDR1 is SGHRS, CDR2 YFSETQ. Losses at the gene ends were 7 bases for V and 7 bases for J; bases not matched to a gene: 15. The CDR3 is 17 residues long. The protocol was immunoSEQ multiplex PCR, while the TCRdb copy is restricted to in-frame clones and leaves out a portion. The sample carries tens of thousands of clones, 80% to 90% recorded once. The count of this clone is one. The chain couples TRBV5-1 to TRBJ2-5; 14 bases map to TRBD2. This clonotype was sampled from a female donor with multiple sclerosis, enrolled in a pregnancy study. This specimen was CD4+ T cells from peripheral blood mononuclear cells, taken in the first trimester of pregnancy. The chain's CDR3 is CASAPKGTSGGGGTQYF. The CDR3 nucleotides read TGCGCCAGCGCTCCGAAAGGGACTAGCGGGGGCGGTGGGACCCAGTACTTC.